This TCR beta chain was captured in a study of Ad26.COV2.S vaccination and SARS-CoV-2 variants. For the study at large: Recipients of Ad26.COV2.S got it intramuscularly, once or twice 56 days apart.

Treatment defined: around 19 received Ad26.COV2.S at low or high dose, single or two shots; roughly 5 received placebo; per-sample allocation not given. Specimens were obtained on day 63 following the first vaccine or placebo injection. Sequenced by immunoSEQ multiplex PCR; TCRdb stores in-frame clones only, minus some. Among fewer than 500,000 clones listed, around 90% were seen once. With 7 bases clipped from V and 1 base from J, the junction kept 2 bases outside the gene matches. The germline V gene has CDR1 MNHEY and CDR2 SVGAGI. CDR3 length equals 14 residues. The source is a person aged 18-60 years who received the Ad26.COV2.S COVID-19 vaccine or a placebo. The chain combines TRBV6-5 with TRBJ2-2, with 8 positions matching TRBD1. The sequencing here drew on peripheral blood, taken in a trial of Ad26.COV2.S vaccine versus placebo. Written as DNA, the CDR3 is TGTGCCAGCACGGACAGGGTGAACACCGGGGAGCTGTTTTTT. The encoded protein is CASTDRVNTGELFF.